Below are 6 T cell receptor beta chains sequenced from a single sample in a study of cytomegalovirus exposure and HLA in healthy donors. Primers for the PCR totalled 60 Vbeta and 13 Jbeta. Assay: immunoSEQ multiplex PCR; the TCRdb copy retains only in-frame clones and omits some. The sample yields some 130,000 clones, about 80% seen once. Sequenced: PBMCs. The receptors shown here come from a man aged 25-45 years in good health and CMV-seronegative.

The CDR3 coding sequence is TGTGCCTGGAGTAAAACGGCGGTAGGCTACACCTTC. Translated: CAWSKTAVGYTF. The chain employs TRBV30 and TRBJ1-2; no firm D call. The CDR3 totals 12 residues. Looked up from germline, CDR1 is GTSNPN and CDR2 is SVGIG (reference sequence). V was trimmed by 2 bases and J by 8 bases, leaving 12 bases between them.

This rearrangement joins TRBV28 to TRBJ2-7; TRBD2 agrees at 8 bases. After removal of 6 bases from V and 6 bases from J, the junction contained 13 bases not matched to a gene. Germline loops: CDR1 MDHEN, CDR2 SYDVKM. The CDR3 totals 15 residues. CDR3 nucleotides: TGTGCCAGCAGCCCCGGGGAAGCGGGAGAAGGCGAGCAGTACTTC. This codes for CASSPGEAGEGEQYF.

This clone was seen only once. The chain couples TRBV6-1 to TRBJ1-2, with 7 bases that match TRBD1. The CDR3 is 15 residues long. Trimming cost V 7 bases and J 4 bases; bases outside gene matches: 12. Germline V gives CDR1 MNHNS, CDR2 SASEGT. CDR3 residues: CASTATGQLRYGYTF. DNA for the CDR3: TGTGCCAGCACTGCTACGGGACAGCTTCGCTATGGCTACACCTTC.

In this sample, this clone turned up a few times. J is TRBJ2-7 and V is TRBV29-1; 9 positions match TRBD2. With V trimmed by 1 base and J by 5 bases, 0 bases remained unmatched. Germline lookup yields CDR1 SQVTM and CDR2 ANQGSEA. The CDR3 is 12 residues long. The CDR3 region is CSVEGLADEQYF. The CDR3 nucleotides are TGCAGCGTTGAAGGACTAGCGGACGAGCAGTACTTC.

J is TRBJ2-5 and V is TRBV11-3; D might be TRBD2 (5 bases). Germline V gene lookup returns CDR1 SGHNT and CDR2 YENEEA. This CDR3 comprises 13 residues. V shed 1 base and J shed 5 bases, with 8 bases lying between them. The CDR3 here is CASSLGGIETQYF. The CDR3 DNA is TGTGCCAGCAGCTTAGGAGGGATCGAGACCCAGTACTTC. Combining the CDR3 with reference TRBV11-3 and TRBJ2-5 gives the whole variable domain EAGVVQSPRYKIIEKKQPVAFWCNPISGHNTLYWYLQNLGQGPELLIRYENEEAVDDSQLPKDRFSAERLKGVDSTLKIQPAELGDSAVYLCASSLGGIETQYFGPGTRLLVL.

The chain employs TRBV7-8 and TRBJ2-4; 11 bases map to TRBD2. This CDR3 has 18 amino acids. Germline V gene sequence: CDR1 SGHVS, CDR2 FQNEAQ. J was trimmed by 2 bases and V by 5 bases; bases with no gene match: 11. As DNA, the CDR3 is TGTGCCAGCAGCCTCGGGACTAGCGGAGGTTGGACCAAAAACATTCAGTACTTC. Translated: CASSLGTSGGWTKNIQYF.